A single TCR beta chain is shown here with its context. Its antigen is not known. TCR beta VDJ and CDR3 profiling used genomic DNA as template. TCRdb re-analysed the reads in MiXCR, keeping a single row per CDR3 protein. The sample includes about 130,000 distinct CDR3 sequences, around 48% of them seen just once. The sample comes from a study of CD8+CD57+ T cells in acquired aplastic anemia. Study summary: Isolated CD4+ and CD8+ cells, once sorted, yielded DNA averaging around 3.1 ug. In CD4+ cells, healthy donors produced an average of approximately 10 million reads.

Study-level results: Simpson's diversity of CD8+ cells was not significantly different in patients compared with controls. Comparison of patients with controls identified about 30 shared CD8+ CDR3 sequences.

The sequence was obtained from a human donor in good health, serving as a control. The sample consisted of sorted CD4+, CD8+, or CD8+CD57+ T cells (not recorded which) from PBMCs.

CDR3 residues: CASSNMNTGELFF. The CDR3 bases are TGTGCCAGCAGCAACATGAACACCGGGGAGCTGTTTTTT. The chain employs TRBV12-3 or TRBV12-4 and TRBJ2-2; unclear D gene. The V and J ends lost 6 bases and 1 base respectively, with 6 bases between them. CDR3 length equals 13 residues.